The sequence of this T cell receptor beta chain was determined in a study of control samples from healthy donors and cancer patients. V gave up 6 bases and J gave up 3 bases, with 14 bases separating them. Germline V CDR1 and CDR2: MNHEY, SVGEGT. CDR3 size: 14 residues. Measured with immunoSEQ multiplex PCR; TCRdb has only the in-frame clones, and not every one. This table has tens of thousands of clones, roughly 89% appearing once. The receptor comes from a man in his thirties or forties in good health. What was sequenced was blood. The rearrangement joins TRBV6-2 or TRBV6-3 to TRBJ1-1; a weak D match, TRBD1 (5 bases). CDR3 loop: CASSRQGGYTEAFF. Written as DNA, the CDR3 is TGTGCCAGCAGCCGGCAGGGAGGGTACACTGAAGCTTTCTTT.